The 19 T cell receptor beta chains given below trace back to one sample, sequenced in a study of cytomegalovirus exposure and HLA in healthy donors. Amplification used 60 Vbeta primers and 13 Jbeta primers. The protocol was immunoSEQ multiplex PCR, while the TCRdb copy is restricted to in-frame clones and leaves out a portion. The table has approximately 150,000 clones, around 77% seen once. Sequencing was carried out using PBMCs. These receptors were obtained from a man in his sixties in good health and CMV-seronegative.

J is TRBJ2-1 and V is TRBV28, with TRBD2 matching over 11 bases. Germline assignment: CDR1 MDHEN and CDR2 SYDVKM. V trimming: 6 bases; J trimming: 3 bases; junction bases outside the gene matches: 10. CDR3 size: 17 residues. This CDR3 is CASRQRGLADIYNEQFF. The CDR3 nucleotides read TGTGCCAGCAGACAGAGGGGACTAGCGGACATCTACAATGAGCAGTTCTTC.

V and J are TRBV5-1 and TRBJ2-3; 11 nucleotides agree with TRBD2. Germline V gene sequence: CDR1 SGHRS, CDR2 YFSETQ. V shed 4 bases and J 3 bases; nucleotides not matched to a gene: 7. This CDR3 spans 16 amino acids. CDR3 bases: TGCGCCAGCAGCCTAGCGGGAGGAGGGGGTACAGATACGCAGTATTTT. This encodes CASSLAGGGGTDTQYF.

The rearrangement uses TRBV28 and TRBJ2-1; 7 bases are shared with TRBD2. The junction had 11 bases not matched to a gene; V was cut back by 7 bases and J by 8 bases. Germline values: CDR1 MDHEN, CDR2 SYDVKM. The CDR3 consists of 14 residues. The CDR3 DNA sequence: TGTGCCAGCAAGGGAGGGAAGGGCCTCCATGAGCAGTTCTTC. Amino acid sequence: CASKGGKGLHEQFF.

The chain has TRBV7-8 and TRBJ2-7; TRBD1 matches at 8 bases. Germline CDR1 and CDR2: SGHVS and FQNEAQ. Germline trimming cut 3 bases from V and 2 bases from J; bases unmatched to any gene: 3. This CDR3 has 14 residues. Here the CDR3 DNA reads TGTGCCAGCAGCTTTAGGACAGGGACCTACGAGCAGTACTTC. It yields the protein CASSFRTGTYEQYF.

The V call is TRBV18, the J call TRBJ2-1, with 7 bases lining up with TRBD2. This CDR3 region has 17 residues. The J segment lost 1 base and the V segment lost 2 bases, leaving 8 bases of the junction unmatched. Per the germline V gene, CDR1 is KGHSH and CDR2 is LQKENI. CDR3 nucleotides: TGTGCCAGCTCACCATGGGGCGGAGCGGGGTCCTACAATGAGCAGTTCTTC. This gives the protein CASSPWGGAGSYNEQFF.

The chain carries TRBV6-5 and TRBJ1-5, with TRBD1 identical over 8 bases. The V gene's germline CDR1 is MNHEY and CDR2 SVGAGI. J lost 2 bases, V lost 5 bases, and 2 bases had no gene match. The CDR3 is 14 amino acids. CDR3 loop: CASSRGQGNQPQHF. The CDR3, as DNA: TGTGCCAGCAGTCGGGGACAGGGCAATCAGCCCCAGCATTTT.

This rearrangement joins TRBV4-2 to TRBJ2-3; 11 bases map to TRBD2. The length of the CDR3 is 15 residues. V lost 1 base and J lost 4; bases outside the gene matches: 1. CDR1 LGHNA and CDR2 YNFKEQ come from the germline V gene. The CDR3 DNA follows: TGTGCCAGCAGCCAAGGTAGCGGGGGGGCAGATACGCAGTATTTT. It yields the protein CASSQGSGGADTQYF.

The chain is built from TRBV6-1 and TRBJ2-2; 9 bases are shared with TRBD1. The CDR3 has 14 residues. CDR1 MNHNS and CDR2 SASEGT come from the germline V gene. The V and J ends lost 8 bases and 6 bases, in that order; junction bases with no gene match: 7. CDR3 loop: CASPGTGSPGELFF. CDR3 sequence (DNA): TGTGCCAGCCCCGGGACAGGGTCACCCGGGGAGCTGTTTTTT.

As DNA, the CDR3 is TGTGCCAGTAAGTCCACGGGGAGCACAGATACGCAGTATTTT. Residues: CASKSTGSTDTQYF. This chain connects TRBV19 to TRBJ2-3; possibly TRBD2 for D (5 bases). The CDR3 is 14 amino acids. V was trimmed by 7 bases and J by 0 bases, leaving 11 bases between them. Germline CDR1 reads LNHDA; CDR2 reads SQIVND (reference sequence).

The chain employs TRBV5-1 and TRBJ2-5, with 10 bases matching TRBD2. This CDR3 contains 16 residues. The germline V gene encodes CDR1 SGHRS and CDR2 YFSETQ. The J segment lost 5 bases and the V segment lost 2 bases, leaving 9 bases of the junction unmatched. The CDR3 sequence is CASSFYRLAGRETQYF. Written as DNA, the CDR3 is TGCGCCAGCAGCTTTTATCGACTAGCGGGTAGGGAGACCCAGTACTTC.

The chain has TRBV10-3 and TRBJ2-3; 7 bases are shared with TRBD1. Germline assignment: CDR1 ENHRY and CDR2 SYGVKD. The CDR3 totals 15 residues. With 4 bases clipped from V and 2 bases from J, the junction kept 6 bases outside the gene matches. The CDR3 region is CAISVAGGDTDTQYF. The CDR3 DNA reads as TGTGCCATCAGTGTTGCAGGGGGAGACACAGATACGCAGTATTTT.

J is TRBJ1-2 and V is TRBV4-3; TRBD1 agrees at 9 bases. This CDR3 comprises 15 residues. The germline V gene has CDR1 LGHNA and CDR2 YSLEER. V shed 3 bases and J 9 bases; nucleotides not matched to a gene: 11. CDR3 residues: CASSQRQDRGGSYTF. DNA for the CDR3: TGCGCCAGCAGCCAGAGGCAGGACAGGGGTGGTAGCTACACCTTC.

The chain employs TRBV6-5 and TRBJ1-6; tentative D call: TRBD1 (6 bases). V was shortened by 7 bases and J by 4 bases, with 14 bases between the two germline ends. The germline V gene has CDR1 MNHEY and CDR2 SVGAGI. The CDR3 spans 15 residues. The CDR3, as DNA: TGTGCCAGCACCCCGGACAGAGTTTATAATTCACCCCTCCACTTT. Its translation: CASTPDRVYNSPLHF.

This chain connects TRBV6-5 to TRBJ2-7, with 9 bases aligning to TRBD1. V shed 5 bases and J 6 bases; nucleotides not matched to a gene: 5. Germline lookup yields CDR1 MNHEY and CDR2 SVGAGI. This CDR3 region has 13 residues. The CDR3 region has the DNA TGTGCCAGCAGTGCGGACAGGGGAGGCGAGCAGTACTTC. Its protein product is CASSADRGGEQYF.

The chain is built from TRBV27 and TRBJ2-7; D possibly corresponds to TRBD1 (5 bases). The CDR3 sequence is 13 residues long. The V end was cut by 8 bases, the J end by 2 bases, with 13 bases between. The V gene's germline CDR1 is MNHEY and CDR2 SMNVEV (reference sequence). The CDR3 DNA follows: TGTGCCAGCGCATTAGACAGCCCCTACGAGCAGTACTTC. This gives the protein CASALDSPYEQYF.

V and J are TRBV5-6 and TRBJ2-5; 8 bases match TRBD2. The germline V gene encodes CDR1 SGHDT and CDR2 YYEEEE. The CDR3 loop spans 16 amino acids. Trimming took 4 bases from V and 2 from J; bases not matched to a gene: 10. The CDR3 DNA is TGTGCCAGCAGCGCATTCAGGACTAGCTTACAAGAGACCCAGTACTTC. As protein: CASSAFRTSLQETQYF. Using reference TRBV5-6 and TRBJ2-5 for the parts outside the CDR3, the full variable domain is DAGVTQSPTHLIKTRGQQVTLRCSPKSGHDTVSWYQQALGQGPQFIFQYYEEEERQRGNFPDRFSGHQFPNYSSELNVNALLLGDSALYLCASSAFRTSLQETQYFGPGTRLLVL.

The chain is built from TRBV4-3 and TRBJ2-5; 8 bases agree with TRBD1. The DNA end favors TRBJ2-7, so the J call may be wrong. The CDR3 spans 14 residues. Per the germline V gene, CDR1 is LGHNA and CDR2 is YSLEER. The CDR3, as DNA: TGCGCCAGCAGTCCCGGACAGGGCTCCTACGAGCAGTACTTC. Translating it yields CASSPGQGSYEQYF.

In DNA, the CDR3 is TGTGCCTGGAGTTCCCCTTCGGAGACCCAGTACTTC. Its translation: CAWSSPSETQYF. The genes are TRBV30 and TRBJ2-5, with D hard to call. The CDR3 has 12 amino acids. Germline V CDR1 and CDR2: GTSNPN, SVGIG (reference sequence). Trimming stripped 2 bases from V and 5 bases from J, with 9 bases between.

This clone has a handful of counts. The chain is built from TRBV18 and TRBJ2-5, with 7 bases that match TRBD2. The CDR3 totals 13 residues. The germline CDR1 and CDR2 sequences are KGHSH and LQKENI. V lost 2 bases to trimming and J lost 5 bases; unmatched junction nucleotides: 2. The DNA for the CDR3 is TGTGCCAGCTCACCAGTCGGGGGGGAGACCCAGTACTTC. Translated, it gives CASSPVGGETQYF.